Shown below are 16 T cell receptor beta chains from a single sample sequenced in a study of cytomegalovirus exposure and HLA in healthy donors. Clones were read by immunoSEQ multiplex PCR, and TCRdb kept only the in-frame ones, dropping some. This table holds about 140,000 clones, approximately 86% found once. The sequencing sample was made of PBMCs. The receptors were gathered from a woman aged 18 to 35 in good health and CMV-seropositive.

J is TRBJ2-7 and V is TRBV5-6; 10 bases are a match to TRBD1. Germline loops: CDR1 SGHDT, CDR2 YYEEEE. The CDR3 spans 14 residues. J lost 4 bases, V lost 2 bases, and 3 bases had no gene match. The CDR3 loop reads CASSFPGQGYEQYF. CDR3 nucleotide sequence: TGTGCCAGCAGCTTTCCGGGACAGGGGTACGAGCAGTACTTC. Looking up the rest from reference TRBV5-6 and TRBJ2-7 gives the full variable domain: DAGVTQSPTHLIKTRGQQVTLRCSPKSGHDTVSWYQQALGQGPQFIFQYYEEEERQRGNFPDRFSGHQFPNYSSELNVNALLLGDSALYLCASSFPGQGYEQYFGPGTRLTVT.

This clone has only a few counts. V and J are TRBV5-1 and TRBJ2-7; 9 bases line up with TRBD2. Germline V gives CDR1 SGHRS, CDR2 YFSETQ. Unmatched junction bases numbered 12, after V lost 4 bases and J lost 7 bases. The CDR3 loop spans 15 amino acids. DNA for the CDR3: TGCGCCAGCAGCCCCGGGCGGGGGGGCCAAGAAGAGCAGTACTTC. This encodes CASSPGRGGQEEQYF. The entire variable domain, with the rest obtained from reference TRBV5-1 and TRBJ2-7, is as follows: KAGVTQTPRYLIKTRGQQVTLSCSPISGHRSVSWYQQTPGQGLQFLFEYFSETQRNKGNFPGRFSGRQFSNSRSEMNVSTLELGDSALYLCASSPGRGGQEEQYFGPGTRLTVT.

V and J are TRBV7-9 and TRBJ2-7; tentatively, D is TRBD1 (6 bases). The CDR3 has 16 residues. V dropped 5 bases and J dropped 1 base, with 18 bases sitting between them. Germline V CDR1 and CDR2: SEHNR, FQNEAQ (reference sequence). The CDR3 loop is CASSAWARGSSYEQYF. CDR3 sequence (DNA): TGTGCCAGCAGCGCCTGGGCCAGGGGCAGTTCCTACGAGCAGTACTTC. The full variable domain, completed using reference TRBV7-9 and TRBJ2-7, is DTGVSQNPRHKITKRGQNVTFRCDPISEHNRLYWYRQTLGQGPEFLTYFQNEAQLEKSRLLSDRFSAERPKGSFSTLEIQRTEQGDSAMYLCASSAWARGSSYEQYFGPGTRLTVT.

The chain recombines TRBV7-3 with TRBJ2-7; D remains unclear. The CDR3 is 15 amino acids. Germline loops: CDR1 SGHTA, CDR2 FQGTGA. V shed 5 bases and J shed 3 bases, with 17 bases lying between them. The CDR3 sequence is CASSPSGGSNYEQYF. The CDR3 DNA is TGTGCCAGCAGCCCATCCGGCGGATCTAACTACGAGCAGTACTTC.

V usage is TRBV6-6 and J usage is TRBJ1-2; TRBD1 matches 8 bases. Trimming took 2 bases from V and 4 from J; bases not matched to a gene: 3. The CDR3 is made up of 14 amino acids. Germline CDR1 MNHNY, CDR2 SVGAGI (reference sequence). The CDR3 spells CASSYRDRLYGYTF. In DNA, the CDR3 is TGTGCCAGCAGTTACCGGGACAGGCTCTATGGCTACACCTTC.

The genes are TRBV18 and TRBJ2-3, with 8 bases fitting TRBD2. Trimming at V came to 0 bases and at J to 4 bases, leaving 6 bases not matched to a gene. The V gene's germline CDR1 is KGHSH and CDR2 LQKENI. The CDR3 is 16 amino acids. The CDR3 region is CASSPPAAGGADTQYF. CDR3 coding DNA: TGTGCCAGCTCACCACCAGCCGCCGGGGGGGCAGATACGCAGTATTTT.

The chain employs TRBV7-9 and TRBJ1-2; 10 bases agree with TRBD1. The V gene's germline CDR1 is SEHNR and CDR2 FQNEAQ (reference sequence). Trimming removed 4 bases from V and 4 bases from J; junction bases left unmatched: 12. The CDR3 extends over 17 amino acids. This chain's CDR3 is CASSSPFYRDRGYGYTF. The CDR3 DNA reads TGTGCCAGCAGCTCCCCCTTCTACCGGGACAGGGGCTATGGCTACACCTTC.

Concerning this clone: A single base separates this from a much larger clone, so it may be a read error. The CDR3: CASSSAYEQYF. The CDR3 region has the DNA TGTGCCAGCAGCTCCGCCTACGAGCAGTACTTC. The J gene is TRBJ2-7, the V gene TRBV11-2; unclear D gene. The CDR3 covers 11 residues. Trimming took off 4 bases at V and 2 bases at J, with 3 bases between the two ends. Germline V gene data show CDR1 as SGHAT and CDR2 as FQNNGV. Combining the CDR3 with reference TRBV11-2 and TRBJ2-7 gives the whole variable domain EAGVAQSPRYKIIEKRQSVAFWCNPISGHATLYWYQQILGQGPKLLIQFQNNGVVDDSQLPKDRFSAERLKGVDSTLKIQPAKLEDSAVYLCASSSAYEQYFGPGTRLTVT.

This sequence joins TRBV18 and TRBJ1-2; D uncertain. CDR3 size: 12 residues. Trimming pared 4 bases from V and 7 bases from J, leaving 10 bases between. Germline CDR1 reads KGHSH; CDR2 reads LQKENI. CDR3 coding DNA: TGTGCCAGCTCACAAGAGACTAGTGGCTACACCTTC. Translated: CASSQETSGYTF.

The chain combines TRBV18 with TRBJ2-7; 9 positions match TRBD1. J lost 4 bases, V lost 3 bases, and 7 bases had no gene match. Germline CDR1 is KGHSH and CDR2 is LQKENI. CDR3 length: 15 residues. The CDR3 loop reads CASSPPGTGYYEQYF. The CDR3 nucleotides read TGTGCCAGCTCACCGCCCGGGACAGGGTATTACGAGCAGTACTTC.

The rearrangement uses TRBV7-2 and TRBJ2-7; possible D gene TRBD2, 7 bases. The CDR3 contains 15 residues. CDR1 is SGHTA and CDR2 is FQGNSA in the germline V gene. The germline V and J ends were trimmed by 2 bases and 5 bases, with 16 bases remaining between them. CDR3 sequence reads: CASSLRGGAGHEQYF. The DNA of the CDR3 is TGTGCCAGCAGCTTAAGGGGGGGGGCTGGCCACGAGCAGTACTTC.

The chain carries TRBV28 and TRBJ1-5; perhaps TRBD1 as D (6 bases). V lost 8 bases and J 4 bases, leaving 18 bases between the germline ends. The germline CDR1 and CDR2 sequences are MDHEN and SYDVKM. The CDR3 length is 15 residues. The CDR3 loop is CASAPWGRGNQPQHF. As DNA, the CDR3 is TGTGCCAGCGCACCTTGGGGGCGAGGGAATCAGCCCCAGCATTTT.

The chain couples TRBV9 to TRBJ1-2; 9 bases agree with TRBD1. CDR3 length: 16 residues. CDR1 and CDR2 from the germline V gene are SGDLS and YYNGEE. Trimming removed 5 bases from V and 4 bases from J; junction bases left unmatched: 12. The CDR3 bases are TGTGCCAGCAGTTCAGGACAGGGGCGATTTGCCTATGGCTACACCTTC. It codes for CASSSGQGRFAYGYTF.

J is TRBJ1-1 and V is TRBV2; tentatively, D is TRBD1 (6 bases). The germline CDR1 and CDR2 sequences are SNHLY and FYNNEI. Trimming pared 9 bases from V and 7 bases from J, leaving 18 bases between. The CDR3 runs to 13 residues. CDR3 nucleotide sequence: TGTGCCAGTGTTAAAGGGGGGGCGGGTGAAGCTTTCTTT. Residues: CASVKGGAGEAFF.

The V and J genes are TRBV6-1 and TRBJ1-2; D gene unclear. CDR1 MNHNS and CDR2 SASEGT come from the germline V gene. Trimming shortened V by 1 base and J by 8 bases, and 11 bases separated the two germline ends. CDR3 length equals 13 residues. CDR3 in DNA: TGTGCCAGCAGTGAAGTGGGAGAAAGCGGCTACACCTTC. It encodes CASSEVGESGYTF.

The genes are TRBV7-8 and TRBJ2-1, with D tentatively TRBD1 (5 bases). The CDR3 runs 16 residues. V lost 4 bases, J lost 0 bases, and 13 bases lay in between. CDR1 and CDR2 from the germline V gene are SGHVS and FQNEAQ. CDR3 coding DNA: TGTGCCAGCAGCTCCCCCAAGGGGTTCTCCTACAATGAGCAGTTCTTC. Translated: CASSSPKGFSYNEQFF.